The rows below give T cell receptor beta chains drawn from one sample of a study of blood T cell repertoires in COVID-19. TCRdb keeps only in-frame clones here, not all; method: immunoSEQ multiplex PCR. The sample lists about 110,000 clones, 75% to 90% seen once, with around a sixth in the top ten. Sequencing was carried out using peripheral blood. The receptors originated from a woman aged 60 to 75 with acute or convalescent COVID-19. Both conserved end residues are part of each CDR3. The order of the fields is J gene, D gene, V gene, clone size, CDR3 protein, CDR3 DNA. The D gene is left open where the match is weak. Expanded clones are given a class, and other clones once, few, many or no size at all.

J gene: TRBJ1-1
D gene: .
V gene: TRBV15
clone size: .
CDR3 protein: CATSRGAGGLNTEAFF
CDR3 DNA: TGTGCCACCAGCAGGGGGGCAGGTGGATTGAACACTGAAGCTTTCTTT

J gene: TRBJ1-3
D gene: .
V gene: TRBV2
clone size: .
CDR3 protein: CAVRSSGNTIYF
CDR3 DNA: TGTGCGGTGAGGAGCTCTGGAAACACCATATATTTT

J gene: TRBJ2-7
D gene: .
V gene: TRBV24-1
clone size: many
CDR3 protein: CATSDVGGQYEQYF
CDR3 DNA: TGTGCCACCAGTGATGTCGGTGGACAATACGAGCAGTACTTC

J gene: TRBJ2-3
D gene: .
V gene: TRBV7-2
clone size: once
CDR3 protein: CASSLWGGTDTQYF
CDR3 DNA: TGTGCCAGCAGCTTATGGGGGGGCACAGATACGCAGTATTTT

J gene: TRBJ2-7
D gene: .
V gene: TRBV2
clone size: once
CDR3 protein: CASRFGYEQYF
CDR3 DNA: TGTGCCAGCAGGTTCGGCTACGAGCAGTACTTC

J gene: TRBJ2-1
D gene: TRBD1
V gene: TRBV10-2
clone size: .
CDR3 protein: CASRGDRGSYNEQFF
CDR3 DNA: TGCGCCAGCAGGGGCGACAGGGGTTCCTACAATGAGCAGTTCTTC

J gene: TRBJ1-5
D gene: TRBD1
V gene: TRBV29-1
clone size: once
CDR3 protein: CSAWTGADNQPQHF
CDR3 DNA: TGCAGCGCCTGGACAGGAGCAGACAATCAGCCCCAGCATTTT

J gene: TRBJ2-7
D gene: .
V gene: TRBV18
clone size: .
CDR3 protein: CASSQAASYEQYF
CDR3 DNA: TGTGCCAGCTCACAGGCAGCGTCCTACGAGCAGTACTTC

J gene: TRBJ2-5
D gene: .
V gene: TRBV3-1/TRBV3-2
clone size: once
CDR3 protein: CASSQDPRQHVGETQYF
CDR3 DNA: TGTGCCAGCAGCCAAGATCCCCGACAGCACGTGGGCGAGACCCAGTACTTC

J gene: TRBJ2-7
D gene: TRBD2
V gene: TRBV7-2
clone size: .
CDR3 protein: CASSLGSGIYEQYF
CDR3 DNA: TGTGCCAGCAGCTTAGGGAGCGGGATCTACGAGCAGTACTTC

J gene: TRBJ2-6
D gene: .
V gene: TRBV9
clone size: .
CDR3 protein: CASSATGGRYSGANVLTF
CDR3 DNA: TGTGCCAGCAGCGCTACCGGGGGACGGTACTCTGGGGCCAACGTCCTGACTTTC

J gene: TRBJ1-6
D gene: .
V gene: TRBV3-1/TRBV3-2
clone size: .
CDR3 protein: CASSQTGVSPLHF
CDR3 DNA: TGTGCCAGCAGCCAAACAGGCGTTTCACCCCTCCACTTT

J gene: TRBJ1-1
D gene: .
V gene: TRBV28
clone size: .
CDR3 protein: CASSPATANTEAFF
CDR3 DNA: TGTGCCAGCAGTCCCGCAACAGCGAACACTGAAGCTTTCTTT

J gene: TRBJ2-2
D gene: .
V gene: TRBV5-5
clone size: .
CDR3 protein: CAIGRENTGELFF
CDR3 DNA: TGTGCCATAGGACGGGAGAACACCGGGGAGCTGTTTTTT

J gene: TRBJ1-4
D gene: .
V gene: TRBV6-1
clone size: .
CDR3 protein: CASSEPREKLFF
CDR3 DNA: TGTGCCAGCAGTGAACCTCGGGAAAAACTGTTTTTT

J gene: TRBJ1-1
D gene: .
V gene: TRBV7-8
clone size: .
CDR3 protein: CASSLGTDTEAFF
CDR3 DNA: TGTGCCAGCAGCTTAGGGACAGACACTGAAGCTTTCTTT

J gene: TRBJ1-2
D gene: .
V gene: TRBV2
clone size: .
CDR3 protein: CASSEVFGYTF
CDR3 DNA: TGTGCCAGCAGTGAAGTCTTCGGCTACACCTTC

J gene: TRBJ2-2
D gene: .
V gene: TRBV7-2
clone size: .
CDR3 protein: CASSSAGTNTGELFF
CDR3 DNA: TGTGCCAGCAGCTCTGCGGGGACGAACACCGGGGAGCTGTTTTTT

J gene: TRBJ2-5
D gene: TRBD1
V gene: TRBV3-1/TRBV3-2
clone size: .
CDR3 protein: CASSQGSGGQGGRETQYF
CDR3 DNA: TGTGCCAGCAGCCAAGGGTCCGGGGGACAGGGAGGACGAGAGACCCAGTACTTC

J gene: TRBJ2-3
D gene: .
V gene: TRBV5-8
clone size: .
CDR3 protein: CASLLRGTDTQYF
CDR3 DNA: TGTGCCAGCCTCTTGAGAGGCACAGATACGCAGTATTTT

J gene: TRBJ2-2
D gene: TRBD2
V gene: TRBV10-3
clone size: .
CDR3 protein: CAISFSSGMDGGELFF
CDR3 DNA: TGTGCCATCAGTTTCTCTAGCGGGATGGATGGCGGGGAGCTGTTTTTT

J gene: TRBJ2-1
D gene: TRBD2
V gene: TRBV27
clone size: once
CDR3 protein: CASRQRDYNEQFF
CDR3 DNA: TGTGCCAGCAGGCAGCGGGACTACAATGAGCAGTTCTTC

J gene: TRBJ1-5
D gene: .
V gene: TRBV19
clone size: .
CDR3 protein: CASSAPGPGGQPQHF
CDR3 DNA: TGTGCCAGTAGTGCACCGGGACCCGGAGGGCAGCCCCAGCATTTT

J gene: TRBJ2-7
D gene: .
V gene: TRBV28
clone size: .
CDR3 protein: CASSLMQGEQYF
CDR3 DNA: TGTGCCAGCAGTTTGATGCAGGGCGAGCAGTACTTC

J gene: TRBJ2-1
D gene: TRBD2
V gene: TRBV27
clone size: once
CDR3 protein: CASSQRLAGGLNEQFF
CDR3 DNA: TGTGCCAGCAGCCAACGCCTAGCGGGAGGGCTCAATGAGCAGTTCTTC

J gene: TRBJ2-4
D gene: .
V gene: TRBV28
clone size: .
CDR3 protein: CASRDSVAKNIQYF
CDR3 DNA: TGTGCCAGTCGGGACTCTGTAGCCAAAAACATTCAGTACTTC

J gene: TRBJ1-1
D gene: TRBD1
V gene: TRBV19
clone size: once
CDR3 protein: CASSMGQGKTEAFF
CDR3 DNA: TGTGCCAGTAGTATGGGACAGGGGAAAACTGAAGCTTTCTTT

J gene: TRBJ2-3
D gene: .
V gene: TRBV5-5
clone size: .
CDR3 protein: CASSLSGVTDTQYF
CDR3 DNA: TGTGCCAGCAGCTTGTCGGGGGTAACAGATACGCAGTATTTT

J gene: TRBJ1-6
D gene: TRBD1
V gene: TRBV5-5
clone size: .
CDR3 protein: CASSLAGDSINSPLHF
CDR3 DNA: TGTGCCAGCAGCTTGGCGGGGGACAGTATCAATTCACCCCTCCACTTT

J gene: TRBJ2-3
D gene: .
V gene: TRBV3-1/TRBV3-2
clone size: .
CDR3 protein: CASSQDWRALGTDTQYF
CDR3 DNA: TGTGCCAGCAGCCAAGATTGGAGGGCCTTAGGGACAGATACGCAGTATTTT

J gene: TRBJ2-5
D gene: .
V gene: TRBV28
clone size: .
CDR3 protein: CASGRGGAQYF
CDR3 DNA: TGTGCCAGCGGCAGGGGTGGGGCCCAGTACTTC

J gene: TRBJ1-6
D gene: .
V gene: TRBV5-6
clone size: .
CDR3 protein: CASSPRQPNSPLHF
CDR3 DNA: TGTGCCAGCAGCCCAAGACAGCCAAATTCACCCCTCCACTTT

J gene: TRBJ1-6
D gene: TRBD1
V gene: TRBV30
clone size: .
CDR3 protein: CAWRQPTGQPNSPLHF
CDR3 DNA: TGTGCCTGGAGGCAACCGACGGGACAGCCCAATTCACCCCTCCACTTT

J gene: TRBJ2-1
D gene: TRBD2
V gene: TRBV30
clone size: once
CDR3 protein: CAWTSGSHEQFF
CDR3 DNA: TGTGCCTGGACTAGCGGGAGCCATGAGCAGTTCTTC

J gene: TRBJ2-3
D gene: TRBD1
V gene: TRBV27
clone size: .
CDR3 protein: CASTGDRVRTDTQYF
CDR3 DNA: TGTGCCAGCACCGGAGACAGGGTTCGGACTGATACGCAGTATTTT

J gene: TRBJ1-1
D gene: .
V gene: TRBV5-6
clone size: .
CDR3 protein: CASSRDTNTEAFF
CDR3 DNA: TGTGCCAGCAGCCGGGACACGAACACTGAAGCTTTCTTT

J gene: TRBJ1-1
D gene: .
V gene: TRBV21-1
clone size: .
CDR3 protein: CASSKDRNRERNTEAFF
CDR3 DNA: TGTGCCAGCAGCAAAGATCGGAACAGGGAGAGGAACACTGAAGCTTTCTTT

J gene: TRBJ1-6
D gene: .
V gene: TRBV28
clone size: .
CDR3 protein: CASSSPGLTNSPLHF
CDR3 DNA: TGTGCCAGCAGTTCCCCGGGACTGACTAATTCACCCCTCCACTTT

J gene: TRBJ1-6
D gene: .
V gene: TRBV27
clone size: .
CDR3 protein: CASSFLPRQSSYNSPLHF
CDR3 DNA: TGTGCCAGCAGTTTTCTTCCAAGACAGAGCTCCTATAATTCACCCCTCCACTTT

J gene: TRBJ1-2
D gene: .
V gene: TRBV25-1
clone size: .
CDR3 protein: CASSVSDYGYTF
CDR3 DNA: TGTGCCAGCAGCGTCTCGGACTATGGCTACACCTTC

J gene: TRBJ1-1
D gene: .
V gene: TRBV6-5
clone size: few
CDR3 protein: CASSYSNYRNTEAFF
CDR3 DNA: TGTGCCAGCAGTTACTCAAATTACAGGAACACTGAAGCTTTCTTT

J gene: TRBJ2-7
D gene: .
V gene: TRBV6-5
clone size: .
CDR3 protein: CASALAYEQYF
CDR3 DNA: TGTGCCAGCGCCCTAGCCTACGAGCAGTACTTC

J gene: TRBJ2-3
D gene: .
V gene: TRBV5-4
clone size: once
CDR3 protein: CASSFGTGGTDTQYF
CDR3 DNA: TGTGCCAGCAGCTTCGGGACTGGGGGCACAGATACGCAGTATTTT

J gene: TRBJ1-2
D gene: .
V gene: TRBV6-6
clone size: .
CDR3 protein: CASSYSTRQSYGYTF
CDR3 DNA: TGTGCCAGCAGTTACTCCACGCGACAGAGCTATGGCTACACCTTC

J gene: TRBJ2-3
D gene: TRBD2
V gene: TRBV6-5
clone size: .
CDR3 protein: CASRTGTSGTDTQYF
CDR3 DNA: TGTGCCAGCAGAACTGGGACTAGCGGCACAGATACGCAGTATTTT

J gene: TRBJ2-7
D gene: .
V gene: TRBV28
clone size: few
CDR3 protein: CASRRSQVEQYF
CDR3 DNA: TGTGCCAGCAGACGGTCACAGGTAGAGCAGTACTTC

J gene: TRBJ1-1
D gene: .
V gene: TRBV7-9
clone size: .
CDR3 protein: CASSADGGAVTEAFF
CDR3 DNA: TGTGCCAGCAGCGCAGATGGGGGCGCGGTGACTGAAGCTTTCTTT

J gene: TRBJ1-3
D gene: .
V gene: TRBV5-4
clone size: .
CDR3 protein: CASSPGGGQGRSGNTIYF
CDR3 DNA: TGTGCCAGCAGCCCGGGGGGGGGTCAAGGGCGCTCTGGAAACACCATATATTTT

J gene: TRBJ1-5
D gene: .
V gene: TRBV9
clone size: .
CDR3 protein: CASSVGQFDDQPQHF
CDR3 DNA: TGTGCCAGCAGCGTAGGACAGTTCGACGATCAGCCCCAGCATTTT